These 10 T cell receptor beta chains originate from one sample sequenced in a study of blood T cell repertoires in COVID-19. Here immunoSEQ multiplex PCR was the method, and the copy in TCRdb shows in-frame clones only, minus some. The repertoire holds around 260,000 clones, with around nine tenths as singletons. Input material: peripheral blood. The receptors derive from a man aged 40-49 years who had recovered from COVID-19.

The chain recombines TRBV28 with TRBJ2-7, with unresolved D. This CDR3 is 13 amino acids long. Trimming stripped 5 bases from V and 7 bases from J, with 15 bases between. Per germline, CDR1 MDHEN and CDR2 SYDVKM. DNA of the CDR3: TGTGCCAGCAGTGCCCGGAGTCTGTGGGAGCAGTACTTC. This sequence encodes CASSARSLWEQYF. Looking up the rest from reference TRBV28 and TRBJ2-7 gives the full variable domain: DVKVTQSSRYLVKRTGEKVFLECVQDMDHENMFWYRQDPGLGLRLIYFSYDVKMKEKGDIPEGYSVSREKKERFSLILESASTNQTSMYLCASSARSLWEQYFGPGTRLTVT.

This clone has just one count. The chain is built from TRBV5-8 and TRBJ2-5, with 13 nucleotides matching TRBD2. This CDR3 is 16 amino acids long. The germline V gene has CDR1 SGHTS and CDR2 YDEGEE. With V trimmed by 3 bases and J by 3 bases, 5 bases remained unmatched. CDR3 nucleotide sequence: TGTGCCAGCAGCTCTGGACTAGCGGGGGCCAAAGAGACCCAGTACTTC. Translating it yields CASSSGLAGAKETQYF.

The chain carries TRBV6-2 or TRBV6-3 and TRBJ1-5; tentatively, D is TRBD1 (6 bases). V was trimmed by 6 bases and J by 9 bases, leaving 15 bases between them. Germline assignment: CDR1 MNHEY and CDR2 SVGEGT. The CDR3 has 13 residues. CDR3 in amino acids: CASSWAGDRPQHF. The CDR3 region has the DNA TGTGCCAGCAGCTGGGCAGGGGATCGGCCCCAGCATTTT.

This clone was seen only a few times. The junction departs from germline at one end; a sequencing error may be responsible. The chain couples TRBV27 to TRBJ1-3, with D possibly matching TRBD1 (5 bases). The length of the CDR3 is 16 residues. In germline, CDR1 is MNHEY, CDR2 SMNVEV (reference sequence). The CDR3 region has the DNA TGTGCCAGCAGTCCCCCGACATGTGGGCAGGGTCTTATAGATAGCTTT. Translated, it gives CASSPPTCGQGLIDSF.

The table lists this clone with a few counts. V gene TRBV9 combines with J gene TRBJ1-5, with D perhaps matching TRBD1 (5 bases). The CDR3 has 14 amino acids. V was cut by 3 bases and J by 6 bases, with 13 bases left in between. Germline lookup yields CDR1 SGDLS and CDR2 YYNGEE. CDR3 nucleotide sequence: TGTGCCAGCAGCGCGTGGGGGGGTAGTCAGCCCCAGCATTTT. As protein: CASSAWGGSQPQHF.

The J gene is TRBJ2-1, the V gene TRBV6-5, with TRBD1 matching 9 bases. After removal of 6 bases from V and 6 bases from J, the junction contained 9 bases not matched to a gene. In germline, CDR1 is MNHEY, CDR2 SVGAGI. The CDR3 totals 15 residues. This CDR3 reads CASSRTGTGSNEQFF. CDR3 in DNA: TGTGCCAGCAGCAGGACCGGGACAGGGAGCAATGAGCAGTTCTTC.

The rearrangement joins TRBV2 to TRBJ2-1, with 8 bases matching TRBD2. CDR1 is SNHLY, CDR2 FYNNEI, per germline. The CDR3 covers 15 residues. Unmatched junction bases numbered 11, after V lost 6 bases and J lost 7 bases. The CDR3 spells CASRSGGWEKNEQFF. The CDR3 region has the DNA TGTGCCAGCAGGAGCGGGGGTTGGGAAAAAAATGAGCAGTTCTTC.

The gene calls are TRBV3-1 (or the pseudogene TRBV3-2) and TRBJ2-3, with D possibly being TRBD2 (6 bases). The CDR3 runs 17 residues. The germline V gene encodes CDR1 LGHDT and CDR2 YNNKEL (reference sequence). V lost 0 bases, J lost 5 bases, and 18 bases lay in between. This CDR3 is CASSQEKSSWREDTQYF. The CDR3 DNA reads as TGTGCCAGCAGCCAAGAAAAGAGTAGCTGGAGGGAAGATACGCAGTATTTT.

CDR3 amino acids: CATSRGSVTNEQFF. The CDR3 nucleotides are TGTGCCACCAGCAGAGGGTCAGTCACCAATGAGCAGTTCTTC. The chain combines TRBV15 with TRBJ2-1; no clear D gene. Germline assignment: CDR1 LNHNV and CDR2 YYDKDF (reference sequence). This CDR3 has 14 amino acids. V was trimmed by 1 base and J by 6 bases, leaving 10 bases between them. Supplemented by reference TRBV15 and TRBJ2-1, the full variable domain reads DAMVIQNPRYQVTQFGKPVTLSCSQTLNHNVMYWYQQKSSQAPKLLFHYYDKDFNNEADTPDNFQSRRPNTSFCFLDIRSPGLGDTAMYLCATSRGSVTNEQFFGPGTRLTVL.

This clone was seen a single time. The CDR3 is CASSQAAFYTDTQYF. CDR3 sequence (DNA): TGTGCCAGCAGCCAAGCAGCGTTTTACACAGATACGCAGTATTTT. The chain combines TRBV4-2 with TRBJ2-3; no reliable D call. V lost 1 base and J lost 2, with 10 bases in between. CDR1 and CDR2 from the germline V gene are LGHNA and YNFKEQ. This CDR3 has 15 amino acids.